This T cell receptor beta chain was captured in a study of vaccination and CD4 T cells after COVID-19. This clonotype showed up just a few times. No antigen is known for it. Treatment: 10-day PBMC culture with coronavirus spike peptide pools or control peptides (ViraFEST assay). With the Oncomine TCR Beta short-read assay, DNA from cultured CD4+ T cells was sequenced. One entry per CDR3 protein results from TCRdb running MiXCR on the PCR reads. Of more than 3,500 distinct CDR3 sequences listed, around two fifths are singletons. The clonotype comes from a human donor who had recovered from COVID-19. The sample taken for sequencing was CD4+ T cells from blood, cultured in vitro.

The CDR3 DNA is TGTGCCACCAGTGATACCTACAGGGACGAGCAGTACTTC. Translated, it gives CATSDTYRDEQYF. The chain employs TRBV24-1 and TRBJ2-7; tentative D call: TRBD1 (6 bases). This CDR3 is built from 13 residues. From germline, CDR1 is KGHDR and CDR2 SFDVKD. Trimming shortened V by 3 bases and J by 5 bases, and 10 bases separated the two germline ends.